Listed below are T cell receptor beta chains from one sample, sequenced in a study of vaccination effects on CD4 cells after COVID-19. Libraries were prepared by immunoSEQ multiplex PCR; TCRdb keeps only in-frame clonotypes and omits some of them. The table shows 50,000 or so clones, with about four fifths occurring only once. These receptors are not linked to any known antigen. The sample consisted of CD4+ T cells from PBMCs cultured with HCoV-OC43 spike peptides, taken before COVID-19 vaccination. The receptor source for this set is a human donor who received a COVID-19 vaccine. Each CDR3 is given with its conserved first and last residue. Each record gives: clone size, J gene, D gene, V gene, CDR3 protein, CDR3 DNA. The D gene is left open where the match is weak. Where a row states a size, it is once, few, many or the class of an expanded clone; other rows omit it.

size: NA
J: TRBJ1-1
D: NA
V: TRBV7-3
CDR3: CASSPNMNTEAFF
DNA: TGTGCCAGCAGCCCCAATATGAACACTGAAGCTTTCTTT

size: NA
J: TRBJ1-2
D: TRBD1
V: TRBV6-2/TRBV6-3
CDR3: CASSQPGQGAGYGYTF
DNA: TGTGCCAGCAGTCAACCGGGACAGGGGGCGGGCTATGGCTACACCTTC

size: NA
J: TRBJ2-1
D: TRBD1
V: TRBV7-2
CDR3: CASSLVGTGGREQFF
DNA: TGTGCCAGCAGCTTAGTCGGGACAGGGGGCCGCGAGCAGTTCTTC

size: NA
J: TRBJ1-6
D: NA
V: TRBV7-8
CDR3: CASSYVRRGLGNSPLHF
DNA: TGTGCCAGCAGCTACGTCCGGCGAGGGCTTGGGAATTCACCCCTCCACTTT

size: once
J: TRBJ1-4
D: TRBD1
V: TRBV2
CDR3: CASSDRGREKLFF
DNA: TGTGCCAGCAGTGACAGGGGGAGAGAAAAACTGTTTTTT

size: NA
J: TRBJ2-5
D: NA
V: TRBV7-2
CDR3: CASSLVFAQETQYF
DNA: TGTGCCAGCAGCTTAGTTTTCGCACAAGAGACCCAGTACTTC

size: NA
J: TRBJ1-6
D: NA
V: TRBV10-3
CDR3: CAISETGSSYNSPLHF
DNA: TGTGCCATCAGTGAGACCGGGAGCTCCTATAATTCACCCCTCCACTTT

size: NA
J: TRBJ1-3
D: NA
V: TRBV15
CDR3: CATSREGGNTIYF
DNA: TGTGCCACCAGCAGAGAGGGAGGAAACACCATATATTTT

size: few
J: TRBJ1-2
D: NA
V: TRBV19
CDR3: CASTRQEGTLADGYTF
DNA: TGTGCCAGTACTCGACAGGAGGGTACACTCGCGGATGGCTACACCTTC

size: few
J: TRBJ2-1
D: NA
V: TRBV5-6
CDR3: CASSPLDISSYNEQFF
DNA: TGTGCCAGCAGCCCATTAGACATCAGCTCCTACAATGAGCAGTTCTTC

size: NA
J: TRBJ2-1
D: NA
V: TRBV27
CDR3: CASAQGPQSSYNEQFF
DNA: TGTGCCAGCGCGCAGGGCCCACAAAGCTCCTACAATGAGCAGTTCTTC

size: NA
J: TRBJ2-2
D: NA
V: TRBV14
CDR3: CASSHFRGTGELFF
DNA: TGTGCCAGCAGCCATTTTAGGGGTACCGGGGAGCTGTTTTTT

size: NA
J: TRBJ2-1
D: NA
V: TRBV18
CDR3: CASSPYGPQRSYNEQFF
DNA: TGTGCCAGCTCACCATATGGCCCCCAAAGGAGCTACAATGAGCAGTTCTTC

size: NA
J: TRBJ2-5
D: TRBD2
V: TRBV6-1
CDR3: CASSEGEGETQYF
DNA: TGTGCCAGCAGTGAAGGGGAGGGGGAGACCCAGTACTTC

size: NA
J: TRBJ2-5
D: NA
V: TRBV4-3
CDR3: CASSRVLSSEETQYF
DNA: TGCGCCAGCAGCCGGGTTTTAAGTTCGGAAGAGACCCAGTACTTC

size: NA
J: TRBJ2-1
D: NA
V: TRBV5-6
CDR3: CASSLGAISYNEQFF
DNA: TGTGCCAGCAGCCTAGGTGCGATCTCCTACAATGAGCAGTTCTTC

size: NA
J: TRBJ2-3
D: TRBD1
V: TRBV18
CDR3: CASSPGQVITDTQYF
DNA: TGTGCCAGCTCACCCGGACAGGTGATCACAGATACGCAGTATTTT

size: NA
J: TRBJ2-2
D: NA
V: TRBV5-5
CDR3: CASSLRGSNTGELFF
DNA: TGTGCCAGCAGCTTGCGGGGTTCGAACACCGGGGAGCTGTTTTTT

size: once
J: TRBJ2-5
D: TRBD1
V: TRBV3-1/TRBV3-2
CDR3: CASSQAGVGTGLRETQYF
DNA: TGTGCCAGCAGCCAAGCAGGTGTGGGGACAGGGCTTCGGGAGACCCAGTACTTC

size: NA
J: TRBJ1-2
D: NA
V: TRBV5-5
CDR3: CASSLRGDGGYTF
DNA: TGTGCCAGCAGCTTGCGCGGGGACGGTGGCTACACCTTC

size: NA
J: TRBJ2-5
D: NA
V: TRBV5-6
CDR3: CASSSWSGLGETQYF
DNA: TGTGCCAGCAGCTCCTGGAGCGGGCTAGGGGAGACCCAGTACTTC

size: NA
J: TRBJ2-6
D: NA
V: TRBV5-1
CDR3: CASSLLGGGANVLTF
DNA: TGCGCCAGCAGCTTGTTAGGGGGAGGGGCCAACGTCCTGACTTTC

size: NA
J: TRBJ1-2
D: NA
V: TRBV18
CDR3: CASSPPGPLILDYGYTF
DNA: TGTGCCAGCTCACCACCGGGACCGTTAATCTTAGACTATGGCTACACCTTC

size: once
J: TRBJ2-6
D: NA
V: TRBV27
CDR3: CASSLSYSGANVLTF
DNA: TGTGCCAGCAGTCTAAGCTACTCTGGGGCCAACGTCCTGACTTTC

size: NA
J: TRBJ1-2
D: NA
V: TRBV4-2
CDR3: CASSQEMGSYGYTF
DNA: TGTGCCAGCAGCCAAGAGATGGGCAGCTATGGCTACACCTTC

size: NA
J: TRBJ2-2
D: TRBD1
V: TRBV24-1
CDR3: CASSGTGGLGGELFF
DNA: TGTGCCAGCTCCGGGACAGGGGGCTTGGGCGGGGAGCTGTTTTTT

size: NA
J: TRBJ1-6
D: NA
V: TRBV19
CDR3: CASAVRLSYNSPLHF
DNA: TGTGCCAGTGCCGTCAGGCTCTCCTATAATTCACCCCTCCACTTT

size: NA
J: TRBJ1-4
D: NA
V: TRBV12-5
CDR3: CASGRSLGLRSAGYEKLFF
DNA: TGTGCTAGTGGCCGCTCCTTAGGGTTAAGATCGGCAGGTTATGAAAAACTGTTTTTT

size: once
J: TRBJ1-2
D: NA
V: TRBV21-1
CDR3: CASSIAGSSGHLLRCYGYTF
DNA: TGTGCCAGCAGCATCGCGGGGAGTTCGGGACACCTCCTTAGATGCTATGGCTACACCTTC

size: once
J: TRBJ2-3
D: NA
V: TRBV24-1
CDR3: CATSVTYPTDTQYF
DNA: TGTGCCACCAGTGTGACTTACCCCACAGATACGCAGTATTTT

size: NA
J: TRBJ2-1
D: TRBD2
V: TRBV5-1
CDR3: CASSLEGSGGFKQFF
DNA: TGCGCCAGCAGCTTGGAAGGTAGCGGGGGGTTCAAGCAGTTCTTC

size: once
J: TRBJ2-3
D: TRBD1
V: TRBV15
CDR3: CATSTPGQGTDTQYF
DNA: TGTGCCACCAGCACCCCGGGACAGGGGACAGATACGCAGTATTTT

size: NA
J: TRBJ2-3
D: TRBD2
V: TRBV9
CDR3: CASSVVSGSTDTQYF
DNA: TGTGCCAGCAGCGTAGTTAGCGGGAGCACAGATACGCAGTATTTT

size: NA
J: TRBJ1-5
D: NA
V: TRBV7-2
CDR3: CASSGGLGGHQPQHF
DNA: TGTGCCAGCAGCGGGGGGCTGGGGGGACATCAGCCCCAGCATTTT

size: NA
J: TRBJ2-3
D: TRBD2
V: TRBV5-6
CDR3: CASSFRPGLAGAGLDTQYF
DNA: TGTGCCAGCAGCTTCCGGCCGGGACTAGCGGGGGCGGGCCTAGATACGCAGTATTTT

size: once
J: TRBJ2-3
D: NA
V: TRBV7-2
CDR3: CASSLLFGATDTQYF
DNA: TGTGCCAGCAGCTTACTCTTCGGGGCCACAGATACGCAGTATTTT

size: NA
J: TRBJ1-6
D: NA
V: TRBV10-3
CDR3: CAISEVGSSYNSPLHF
DNA: TGTGCCATCAGTGAGGTGGGGAGCTCCTATAATTCACCCCTCCACTTT

size: NA
J: TRBJ2-2
D: NA
V: TRBV4-1
CDR3: CASSLTDAGELFF
DNA: TGCGCCAGCAGTCTTACAGACGCCGGGGAGCTGTTTTTT

size: NA
J: TRBJ2-5
D: NA
V: TRBV5-1
CDR3: CASSSRTAQETQYF
DNA: TGCGCCAGCAGCAGCAGGACAGCCCAAGAGACCCAGTACTTC

size: NA
J: TRBJ1-6
D: NA
V: TRBV7-5
CDR3: CARSVRDRGNNSPLHF
DNA: TGTGCCAGAAGCGTCCGGGACAGGGGTAATAATTCACCCCTCCACTTT

size: once
J: TRBJ2-3
D: NA
V: TRBV5-5
CDR3: CASSPDIRTDTQYF
DNA: TGTGCCAGCAGCCCTGACATTCGCACAGATACGCAGTATTTT

size: few
J: TRBJ1-2
D: TRBD1
V: TRBV3-1/TRBV3-2
CDR3: CASSLRDRESLVGYTF
DNA: TGTGCCAGCAGCCTCCGGGACAGGGAAAGTCTCGTTGGCTACACCTTC

size: NA
J: TRBJ1-2
D: TRBD1
V: TRBV6-5
CDR3: CASSSKGGTAYGYTF
DNA: TGTGCCAGCAGTTCCAAGGGAGGGACAGCTTATGGCTACACCTTC

size: NA
J: TRBJ1-2
D: TRBD1
V: TRBV6-5
CDR3: CASGSDRGYGYTF
DNA: TGTGCCAGCGGTAGTGACAGGGGCTATGGCTACACCTTC

size: NA
J: TRBJ2-2
D: NA
V: TRBV28
CDR3: CASSLIGELFF
DNA: TGTGCCAGCAGTTTGATCGGGGAGCTGTTTTTT

size: NA
J: TRBJ2-5
D: NA
V: TRBV28
CDR3: CASSLSSGRQAAWETQYF
DNA: TGTGCCAGCAGTTTAAGTTCGGGAAGGCAGGCCGCCTGGGAGACCCAGTACTTC

size: NA
J: TRBJ1-2
D: NA
V: TRBV5-1
CDR3: CASSLAEGISTNYGYTF
DNA: TGCGCCAGCAGCTTGGCGGAGGGGATAAGTACTAACTATGGCTACACCTTC

size: NA
J: TRBJ2-5
D: TRBD2
V: TRBV24-1
CDR3: CATSDSLAGETQYF
DNA: TGTGCCACCAGTGACTCACTAGCGGGTGAGACCCAGTACTTC

size: NA
J: TRBJ2-3
D: NA
V: TRBV30
CDR3: CAWSVVGGAKDTQYF
DNA: TGTGCCTGGAGTGTAGTCGGGGGAGCAAAAGATACGCAGTATTTT

size: NA
J: TRBJ2-3
D: TRBD2
V: TRBV6-5
CDR3: CASRSGGGDTQYF
DNA: TGTGCCAGCAGGAGCGGGGGGGGAGATACGCAGTATTTT

size: NA
J: TRBJ1-1
D: NA
V: TRBV7-9
CDR3: CASSSGHGGTEAFF
DNA: TGTGCCAGCAGCTCCGGGCACGGGGGCACTGAAGCTTTCTTT

size: NA
J: TRBJ2-5
D: TRBD1
V: TRBV15
CDR3: CATSRGAGGSETQYF
DNA: TGTGCCACCAGCAGAGGAGCAGGGGGCTCGGAGACCCAGTACTTC

size: few
J: TRBJ1-2
D: NA
V: TRBV7-2
CDR3: CASSFARSYGYTF
DNA: TGTGCCAGCAGCTTCGCCCGGAGTTATGGCTACACCTTC